This T cell receptor (beta chain) was profiled in a study of cytomegalovirus exposure and HLA in healthy donors. Germline CDR1 MNHEY, CDR2 SVGAGI. The CDR3 consists of 15 residues. Trimming pared 6 bases from V and 0 bases from J, leaving 14 bases between. Produced via immunoSEQ multiplex PCR; TCRdb's table is partial and in-frame only. The sample holds roughly 120,000 clones; approximately 88% are singletons and the top ten take about 6%. The sequenced sample consisted of PBMCs. This chain links TRBV6-5 with TRBJ1-1; D is possibly TRBD1 (5 bases). The clonotype was recovered from a woman aged 18-29 years in good health and CMV-seropositive. The DNA for the CDR3 is TGTGCCAGCAGATTAATGGGGCAGGTGAACACTGAAGCTTTCTTT. Protein: CASRLMGQVNTEAFF.